This T cell receptor (beta chain) was sequenced during a study of shared clonotypes between healthy human individuals. V was pared by 5 bases and J by 5 bases, with 15 bases between. The germline V gene encodes CDR1 MNHEY and CDR2 SMNVEV (reference sequence). CDR3 length: 14 residues. Profiling relied on immunoSEQ multiplex PCR, and the TCRdb table lists in-frame clones only, not all of them. The table lists 450,000 to 600,000 clones, more than 65% of them singletons. The rearrangement links TRBV27 to TRBJ2-5; weak D call: TRBD1 (5 bases). Source material: PBMCs. This TCR was sampled from a woman between 40 and 55 years old in good health. Some clones in this sample may be carry-over from other donors' samples. This CDR3 is CASSPRAGYETQYF. CDR3 nucleotides: TGTGCCAGCAGTCCAAGGGCAGGGTACGAGACCCAGTACTTC.